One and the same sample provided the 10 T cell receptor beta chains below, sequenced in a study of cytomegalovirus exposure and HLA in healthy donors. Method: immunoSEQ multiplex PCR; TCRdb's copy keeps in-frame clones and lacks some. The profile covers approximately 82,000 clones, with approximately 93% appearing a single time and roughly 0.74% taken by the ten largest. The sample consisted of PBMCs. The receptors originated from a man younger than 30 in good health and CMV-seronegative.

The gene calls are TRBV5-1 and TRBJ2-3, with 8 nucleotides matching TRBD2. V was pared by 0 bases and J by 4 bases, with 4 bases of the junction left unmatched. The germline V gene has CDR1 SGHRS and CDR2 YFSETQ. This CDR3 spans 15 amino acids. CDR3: CASSLGAGGADTQYF. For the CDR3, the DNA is TGCGCCAGCAGCTTGGGGGCCGGGGGGGCAGATACGCAGTATTTT.

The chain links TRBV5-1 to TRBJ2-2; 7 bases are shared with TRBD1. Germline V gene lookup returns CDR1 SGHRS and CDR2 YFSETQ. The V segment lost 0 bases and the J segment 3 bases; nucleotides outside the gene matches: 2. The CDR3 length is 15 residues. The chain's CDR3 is CASSLEGADTGELFF. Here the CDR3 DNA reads TGCGCCAGCAGCTTGGAGGGGGCGGACACCGGGGAGCTGTTTTTT.

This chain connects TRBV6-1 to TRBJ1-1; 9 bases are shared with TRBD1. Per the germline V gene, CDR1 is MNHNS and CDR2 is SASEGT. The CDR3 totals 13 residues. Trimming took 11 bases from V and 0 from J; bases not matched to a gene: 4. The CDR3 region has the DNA TGTGCCGGTAGGGACAGGGTGAACACTGAAGCTTTCTTT. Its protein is CAGRDRVNTEAFF.

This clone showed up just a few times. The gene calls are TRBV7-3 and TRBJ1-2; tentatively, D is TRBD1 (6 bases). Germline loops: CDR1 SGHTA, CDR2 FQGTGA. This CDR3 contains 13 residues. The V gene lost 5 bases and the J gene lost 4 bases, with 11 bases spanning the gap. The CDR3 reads CASSPGHSYGYTF. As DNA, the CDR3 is TGTGCCAGCAGCCCGGGACACTCCTATGGCTACACCTTC.

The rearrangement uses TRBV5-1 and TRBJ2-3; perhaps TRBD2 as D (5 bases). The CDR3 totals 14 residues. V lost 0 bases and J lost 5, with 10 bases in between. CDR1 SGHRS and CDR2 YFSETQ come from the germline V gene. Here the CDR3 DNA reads TGCGCCAGCAGCTTGGGACTATCTGTAGATACGCAGTATTTT. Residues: CASSLGLSVDTQYF.

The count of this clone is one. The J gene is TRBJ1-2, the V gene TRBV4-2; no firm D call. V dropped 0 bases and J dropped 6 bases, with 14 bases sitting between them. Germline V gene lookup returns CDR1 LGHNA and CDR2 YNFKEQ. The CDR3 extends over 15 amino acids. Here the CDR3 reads CASSQEIRTMDGYTF. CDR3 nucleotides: TGTGCCAGCAGCCAAGAAATCCGAACTATGGATGGCTACACCTTC.

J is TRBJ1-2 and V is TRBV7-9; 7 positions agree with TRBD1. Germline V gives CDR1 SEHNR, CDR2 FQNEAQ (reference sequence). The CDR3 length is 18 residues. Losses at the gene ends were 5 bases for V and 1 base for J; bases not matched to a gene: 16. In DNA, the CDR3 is TGTGCCAGCAGCGCAGGGACAGAGGTAGCCATAGTTAACTATGGCTACACCTTC. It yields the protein CASSAGTEVAIVNYGYTF.

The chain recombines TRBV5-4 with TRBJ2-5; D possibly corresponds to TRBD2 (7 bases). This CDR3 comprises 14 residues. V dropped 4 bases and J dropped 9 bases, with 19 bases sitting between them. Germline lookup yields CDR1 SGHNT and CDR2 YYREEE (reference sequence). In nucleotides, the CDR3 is TGTGCCAGCAGCGCAATAGGGGGAGGGTTGCCCCAGTACTTC. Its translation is CASSAIGGGLPQYF.

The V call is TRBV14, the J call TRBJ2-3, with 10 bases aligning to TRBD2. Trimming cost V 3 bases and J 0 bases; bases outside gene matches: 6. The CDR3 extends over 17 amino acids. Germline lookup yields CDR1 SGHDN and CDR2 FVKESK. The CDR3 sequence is CASSHRGTSVSTDTQYF. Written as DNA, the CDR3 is TGTGCCAGCAGCCACCGAGGGACTAGCGTTAGCACAGATACGCAGTATTTT.

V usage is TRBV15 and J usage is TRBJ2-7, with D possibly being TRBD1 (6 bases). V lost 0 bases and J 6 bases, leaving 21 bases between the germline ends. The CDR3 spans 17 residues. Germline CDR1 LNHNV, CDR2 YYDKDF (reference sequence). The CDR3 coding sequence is TGTGCCACCAGCAGAGACCGGGACACCCTACTGCCCCCCGAGCAGTACTTC. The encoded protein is CATSRDRDTLLPPEQYF.